This T cell receptor (beta chain) stems from a study of spatial heterogeneity in lung cancer. In the study overall: Sequence detection consistently recorded a greater number of beta-chain than alpha-chain sequences. Study-level results: The appearance of ubiquitous expanded tumor TCRs in blood was greater at resection than follow-up.

The germline CDR1 and CDR2 sequences are DFQATT and SNEGSKA (reference sequence). The CDR3 runs 13 residues. V lost 0 bases and J 5 bases, leaving 7 bases between the germline ends. As for this clonotype: Antigen specificity is unknown.

TCR cDNA molecules each had a unique molecular identifier. TCRdb called the 5' RACE reads again in MiXCR, with one record for every CDR3 protein. Of about 21,000 distinct CDR3 sequences listed, approximately 4.4% are singletons. Time point denoted: sample taken at primary tumor resection. No cells were sorted before sequencing. The whole RNA sequenced was extracted from tumor, nontumor lung or frozen PBMC. The source was PBMCs, collected at surgery. The chain joins TRBV20-1 to TRBJ2-2; D remains ambiguous. The receptor comes from a male donor with early-stage non-small cell lung cancer. The CDR3 DNA is TGCAGTGCTAGAGATTTGGCAACCGGGGAGCTGTTTTTT. Encoded protein: CSARDLATGELFF.